Listed here are 29 T cell receptor beta chains from one sample, sequenced in a study of response to subunit inactivated influenza vaccine. Using its own MiXCR run on the RT-PCR reads, TCRdb lists one record per CDR3 protein. Of 700,000 to 900,000 distinct CDR3 sequences in the sample, approximately 22% were seen once. The sequences come from PBMCs from blood, collected about 5 days after vaccination. The receptors were gathered from a man between 50 and 59 years old who received an inactivated influenza vaccine.

This chain links TRBV12-3 or TRBV12-4 with TRBJ1-2, with 9 bases fitting TRBD1. This CDR3 has 15 residues. Losses at the gene ends were 3 bases for V and 10 bases for J; bases not matched to a gene: 12. The CDR3 region has the DNA TGTGCCAGCAGTTTGTATCGAGACAGGGGGAACGACTACACCTTC. Amino acids: CASSLYRDRGNDYTF.

The J gene is TRBJ1-5, the V gene TRBV20-1, with D possibly matching TRBD1 (5 bases). CDR1 and CDR2 (germline): DFQATT, SNEGSKA (reference sequence). CDR3 size: 17 residues. Trimming pared 2 bases from V and 1 base from J, leaving 18 bases between. CDR3: CSARITGRVLSNQPQHF. In DNA form, the CDR3 reads TGCAGTGCTAGAATCACGGGGCGGGTATTAAGCAATCAGCCCCAGCATTTT.

This clonotype turned up a few times. The chain links TRBV6-1 to TRBJ2-2; no clear D. The CDR3 is made up of 14 amino acids. V lost 2 bases to trimming and J lost 4 bases, with 8 bases between them. Germline V gene data show CDR1 as MNHNS and CDR2 as SASEGT. The CDR3 nucleotides read TGTGCCAGCAGTGAACTTATGGTCACCGGGGAGCTGTTTTTT. As protein: CASSELMVTGELFF.

The rearrangement links TRBV5-1 to TRBJ2-2, with no clear D. The CDR3 runs 13 residues. Germline CDR1 reads SGHRS; CDR2 reads YFSETQ. V shed 0 bases and J shed 7 bases, with 7 bases lying between them. The CDR3 nucleotides read TGCGCCAGCAGCTTGGCTGGGGACGGGGAGCTGTTTTTT. Its protein product is CASSLAGDGELFF.

This chain links TRBV11-1 with TRBJ2-6; D perhaps matches TRBD1 (6 bases). The CDR3 length is 20 residues. V was clipped by 1 base and J by 0 bases, with 19 bases between them. Per germline, CDR1 SGHAT and CDR2 FQDESV (reference sequence). In nucleotides, the CDR3 is TGTGCCAGCAGCTTAGGGCTCGTATGGGGGCCCAGCTCTGGGGCCAACGTCCTGACTTTC. This codes for CASSLGLVWGPSSGANVLTF.

The table lists this clonotype with a count of one. The genes are TRBV24-1 and TRBJ2-3; 9 positions agree with TRBD2. CDR3 size: 17 residues. CDR1 and CDR2 (germline): KGHDR, SFDVKD. The V gene end was trimmed by 9 bases and the J gene end by 2 bases; junction bases not matched to a gene: 14. CDR3 DNA: TGTGCCACCGGTCTTCAGCCTAGCGGGATTCACACAGATACGCAGTATTTT. As protein: CATGLQPSGIHTDTQYF.

J is TRBJ2-7 and V is TRBV27; 14 bases agree with TRBD2. This CDR3 contains 16 residues. V lost 3 bases to trimming and J lost 6 bases; unmatched junction nucleotides: 7. Per germline, CDR1 MNHEY and CDR2 SMNVEV (reference sequence). Here the CDR3 reads CASSLGTSGSLAEQYF. Here the CDR3 DNA reads TGTGCCAGCAGTTTGGGGACTAGCGGGAGTCTAGCCGAGCAGTACTTC.

At least ten counts were recorded for this clonotype. This chain links TRBV5-6 with TRBJ2-7, with D perhaps TRBD1 or TRBD2 (6 bases each). This CDR3 is built from 14 residues. Germline lookup yields CDR1 SGHDT and CDR2 YYEEEE. Trimming removed 3 bases at V and 5 bases at J, with 15 bases between. The DNA of the CDR3 is TGTGCCAGCAGCTCGGGTACCGGGGGCCACGAGCAGTACTTC. Translated: CASSSGTGGHEQYF. The full variable domain, rest sourced from reference TRBV5-6 and TRBJ2-7, is DAGVTQSPTHLIKTRGQQVTLRCSPKSGHDTVSWYQQALGQGPQFIFQYYEEEERQRGNFPDRFSGHQFPNYSSELNVNALLLGDSALYLCASSSGTGGHEQYFGPGTRLTVT.

This clonotype occurred many times. The chain recombines TRBV7-2 with TRBJ1-5; unclear D gene. From germline, CDR1 is SGHTA and CDR2 FQGNSA. This CDR3 is 13 amino acids long. V dropped 1 base and J dropped 7 bases, with 8 bases sitting between them. This CDR3 is CASSLESAQPQHF. CDR3 DNA sequence: TGTGCCAGCAGCTTAGAGTCAGCACAGCCCCAGCATTTT.

This clonotype was seen more than once but under ten times. J is TRBJ2-5 and V is TRBV12-3 or TRBV12-4, with 7 bases identical to TRBD2. V lost 1 base, J lost 5 bases, and 4 bases stayed unmatched. This CDR3 region has 14 residues. This CDR3 reads CASSLGGRPETQYF. CDR3 sequence (DNA): TGTGCCAGCAGTTTAGGCGGGAGACCCGAGACCCAGTACTTC.

This clonotype was found a few times. The chain recombines TRBV25-1 with TRBJ1-3, with 7 bases lining up with TRBD1. This CDR3 is 16 amino acids long. CDR1 is MGHDK, CDR2 SYGVNS, per germline. After removal of 3 bases from V and 2 bases from J, the junction contained 7 bases not matched to a gene. CDR3 amino acids: CASSDLDRVTGNTIYF. The CDR3, as DNA: TGTGCCAGCAGTGACCTTGACAGGGTAACTGGAAACACCATATATTTT.

V usage is TRBV20-1 and J usage is TRBJ2-5, with D possibly matching TRBD2 (6 bases). The CDR3 spans 13 residues. Germline V CDR1 and CDR2: DFQATT, SNEGSKA (reference sequence). The V gene lost 6 bases and the J gene lost 5 bases, with 16 bases spanning the gap. CDR3 loop: CSATTGLWETQYF. The CDR3, as DNA: TGCAGTGCGACCACGGGACTTTGGGAGACCCAGTACTTC.

V and J are TRBV14 and TRBJ2-7, with D perhaps matching TRBD2 (5 bases). V lost 3 bases, J lost 1 base, and 13 bases lay in between. This CDR3 is 15 amino acids long. The germline CDR1 and CDR2 sequences are SGHDN and FVKESK. The CDR3 DNA is TGTGCCAGCAGCCAGGTGGAGGACGGATCCTACGAGCAGTACTTC. This encodes CASSQVEDGSYEQYF.

This clonotype was counted a few times. The gene calls are TRBV20-1 and TRBJ2-3, with D perhaps given as TRBD1 or TRBD2 (5 bases each). Trimming left V 0 bases short and J 2 bases short, with 12 bases between. Per germline, CDR1 DFQATT and CDR2 SNEGSKA (reference sequence). There are 15 residues in the CDR3. The CDR3 bases are TGCAGTGCTAGAGACTTGAGGGACCACACAGATACGCAGTATTTT. Residues: CSARDLRDHTDTQYF.

The sample holds a few counts of this clonotype. CDR3 amino acids: CSAARRGYEQYF. The CDR3 DNA sequence: TGCAGTGCTGCCCGGAGGGGGTACGAGCAGTACTTC. The gene calls are TRBV20-1 and TRBJ2-7; the D gene could be TRBD1 or TRBD2 (6 bases each). V was cut by 5 bases and J by 4 bases, with 12 bases left in between. The CDR3 contains 12 residues. In germline, CDR1 is DFQATT, CDR2 SNEGSKA (reference sequence).

This clonotype turned up a few times. The chain is built from TRBV6-5 and TRBJ2-7, with D possibly TRBD2 on 6 matching bases. Per the germline V gene, CDR1 is MNHEY and CDR2 is SVGAGI. This CDR3 has 14 amino acids. The V and J ends lost 0 bases and 4 bases respectively, with 10 bases between them. The CDR3 bases are TGTGCCAGCAGTTACTCCTGGGAGGCGTACGAGCAGTACTTC. Translated: CASSYSWEAYEQYF.

This clonotype was observed a few times. The chain carries TRBV7-2 and TRBJ2-1; D gene ambiguous. The germline V and J ends were trimmed by 5 bases and 4 bases, with 12 bases remaining between them. This CDR3 is 14 amino acids long. Germline lookup yields CDR1 SGHTA and CDR2 FQGNSA. CDR3 protein: CASSPTPLYNEQFF. In nucleotides, the CDR3 is TGTGCCAGCAGCCCAACCCCCCTTTACAATGAGCAGTTCTTC.

This clonotype was detected ten times or more. The rearrangement links TRBV10-3 to TRBJ2-3; the match to TRBD1 covers 7 bases. V was clipped by 2 bases and J by 1 base; unmatched bases: 3. The V gene's germline CDR1 is ENHRY and CDR2 SYGVKD. The CDR3 is made up of 15 amino acids. The CDR3 nucleotides are TGTGCCATCAGTGAGGGGACAGCAGGCACAGATACGCAGTATTTT. Protein product: CAISEGTAGTDTQYF.

The rearrangement links TRBV29-1 to TRBJ1-2, with 10 bases aligning to TRBD1. The germline gives CDR1 SQVTM, CDR2 ANQGSEA. The CDR3 is made up of 14 amino acids. Here the CDR3 DNA reads TGCAGAGTACCCGGGACAGGGGAGGACTATGGCTACACCTTC. This sequence encodes CRVPGTGEDYGYTF.

This clonotype was seen ten or more times. J is TRBJ2-7 and V is TRBV5-1; D is perhaps TRBD1 or TRBD2 (5 bases each). The germline V gene encodes CDR1 SGHRS and CDR2 YFSETQ. This CDR3 has 16 residues. The V gene lost 1 base and the J gene lost 3 bases, with 17 bases spanning the gap. The CDR3 sequence is CASSLSFRDGVYEQYF. The CDR3 DNA reads TGCGCCAGCAGCTTGTCCTTCCGGGACGGAGTCTACGAGCAGTACTTC.

This chain connects TRBV5-1 to TRBJ2-7; maybe TRBD1 (6 bases). The V end was cut by 4 bases, the J end by 5 bases, with 16 bases between. CDR3 length equals 14 residues. CDR1 is SGHRS and CDR2 is YFSETQ in the germline V gene. This CDR3 reads CASSPGQRSDEQYF. The CDR3 nucleotides read TGCGCCAGCAGCCCGGGACAAAGGAGCGACGAGCAGTACTTC.

Points on this clonotype: A much larger clone lies one base from this, so it may be a read error. In this CDR3 the conserved last residue, phenylalanine or tryptophan, is missing, so a read error is likely. The J gene is TRBJ1-6, the V gene TRBV27; 8 bases are shared with TRBD1. Germline CDR1 and CDR2: MNHEY and SMNVEV (reference sequence). Trimming cost V 6 bases and J 9 bases; bases outside gene matches: 7. The CDR3 covers 14 residues. CDR3 in DNA: TGTGCCAGCAGATCGGACAGGGAGTTTTCACCCCTCCACTCT. Its protein is CASRSDREFSPLHS.

This clonotype was seen more than once but under ten times. The chain recombines TRBV20-1 with TRBJ1-3; no reliable D call. V shed 3 bases and J shed 0 bases, with 9 bases lying between them. Germline loops: CDR1 DFQATT, CDR2 SNEGSKA (reference sequence). The CDR3 spans 14 residues. CDR3 in amino acids: CSARGYHSGNTIYF. The CDR3 DNA reads TGCAGTGCTAGGGGTTACCACTCTGGAAACACCATATATTTT.

This clonotype was detected a few times. The chain is built from TRBV6-6 and TRBJ2-7, with D tentatively TRBD1 (5 bases). V was clipped by 0 bases and J by 11 bases, with 14 bases between them. The germline CDR1 and CDR2 sequences are MNHNY and SVGAGI (reference sequence). The CDR3 runs 13 residues. The CDR3 DNA follows: TGTGCCAGCAGTTACTCGGTCAGGGCTCCTGAGTACTTC. Translated, it gives CASSYSVRAPEYF.

There are a few counts of this clonotype. V usage is TRBV9 and J usage is TRBJ2-7; 7 bases map to TRBD1. The V segment lost 0 bases and the J segment 3 bases; nucleotides outside the gene matches: 3. Germline V CDR1 and CDR2: SGDLS, YYNGEE. This CDR3 comprises 14 residues. CDR3 residues: CASSVGDSFYEQYF. The DNA for the CDR3 is TGTGCCAGCAGCGTAGGGGACAGCTTCTACGAGCAGTACTTC.

This clonotype was seen a handful of times. The chain couples TRBV18 to TRBJ2-1; no reliable D call. With 3 bases removed from V and 8 bases from J, the gap between germline ends came to 14 bases. Germline CDR1 reads KGHSH; CDR2 reads LQKENI. The CDR3 consists of 14 residues. The CDR3 nucleotides read TGTGCCAGCTCACCCTCCCCTGGTGGCTATGAGCAGTTCTTC. The encoded protein is CASSPSPGGYEQFF.

The chain has TRBV5-1 and TRBJ1-5; D remains ambiguous. V gave up 4 bases and J gave up 3 bases, with 11 bases separating them. The CDR3 loop spans 14 amino acids. Germline loops: CDR1 SGHRS, CDR2 YFSETQ. CDR3 nucleotide sequence: TGCGCCAGCAGCGAAGGCGGGAACAATCAGCCCCAGCATTTT. Residues: CASSEGGNNQPQHF.

The rearrangement joins TRBV28 to TRBJ2-4; D unresolved. Germline V gene sequence: CDR1 MDHEN, CDR2 SYDVKM. The ends were cut back, 5 bases at V and 1 base at J, with 15 bases in the middle. This CDR3 contains 16 residues. In DNA, the CDR3 is TGTGCCAGCAGTCCCCAGTTTGGGGTGGCCAAAAACATTCAGTACTTC. Its translation is CASSPQFGVAKNIQYF. The variable domain in full, with the rest retrieved from reference TRBV28 and TRBJ2-4, is DVKVTQSSRYLVKRTGEKVFLECVQDMDHENMFWYRQDPGLGLRLIYFSYDVKMKEKGDIPEGYSVSREKKERFSLILESASTNQTSMYLCASSPQFGVAKNIQYFGAGTRLSVL.

The CDR3 DNA sequence: TGCGCCAGCAGCTTGGCCGGGCAGGCCATTGAAGCTTTCTTT. This gives the protein CASSLAGQAIEAFF. V gene TRBV5-1 combines with J gene TRBJ1-1; D gene unclear. The ends were cut back, 0 bases at V and 7 bases at J, with 13 bases in the middle. This CDR3 has 14 amino acids. Per the germline V gene, CDR1 is SGHRS and CDR2 is YFSETQ.